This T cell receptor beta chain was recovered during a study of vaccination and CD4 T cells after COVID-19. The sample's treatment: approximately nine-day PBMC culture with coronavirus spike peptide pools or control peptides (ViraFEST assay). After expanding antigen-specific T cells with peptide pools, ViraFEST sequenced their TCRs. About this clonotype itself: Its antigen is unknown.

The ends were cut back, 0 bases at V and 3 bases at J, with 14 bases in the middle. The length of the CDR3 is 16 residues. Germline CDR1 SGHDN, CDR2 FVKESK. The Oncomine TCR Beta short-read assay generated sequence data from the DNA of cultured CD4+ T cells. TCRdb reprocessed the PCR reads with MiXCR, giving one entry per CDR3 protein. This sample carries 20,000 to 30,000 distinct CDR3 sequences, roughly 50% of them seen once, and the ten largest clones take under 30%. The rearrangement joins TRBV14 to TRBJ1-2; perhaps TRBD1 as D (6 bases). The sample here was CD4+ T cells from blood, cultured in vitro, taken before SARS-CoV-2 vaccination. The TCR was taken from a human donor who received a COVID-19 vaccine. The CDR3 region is CASSQDWSGGDYGYTF. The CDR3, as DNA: TGTGCCAGCAGCCAAGATTGGTCGGGGGGCGACTATGGCTACACCTTC.